The clone carrying this T cell receptor (beta chain) was observed a few times. Its antigen is still unknown. The germline V gene encodes CDR1 DFQATT and CDR2 SNEGSKA (reference sequence). Deletions cut 6 bases from V and 4 bases from J, with 15 bases between. The CDR3 is 13 residues long. The sample comes from a study of post-analysis software for immune sequencing data. Study in general: Clinical courses comprised relapsing-remitting, secondary progressive and progressive-relapsing multiple sclerosis. Broader study findings: Five or six TRBV segments, TRBV5-6, TRBV5-1 and TRBV20-1 among them, were found more frequent in patients than controls. When the samples were clustered directly with F measure, those that had been prepared in the same batch showed strong co-clustering. Significantly lower normalized Chao1 diversity was found in patients with multiple sclerosis relative to controls.

Built from TCR beta cDNA, the libraries had unique molecular identifiers in them. The yield from approximately 1 to 10 million T cells was some 500,000 cDNA molecules in total. TCRdb passed the PCR reads through MiXCR, listing each CDR3 protein once. In the table there are around 710,000 distinct CDR3 sequences, just over 45% of which are singletons. The sample taken for sequencing was blood. The TCR was taken from a girl under 18 with multiple sclerosis. The gene calls are TRBV20-1 and TRBJ2-5; D is perhaps TRBD1 (5 bases). CDR3 coding DNA: TGCAGTGCATCAGGGCCCCTGGGAGAGACCCAGTACTTC. Protein product: CSASGPLGETQYF.